One sample yielded the 5 T cell receptor beta chains listed below, sequenced in a study of spatial heterogeneity in lung cancer. Notes on the study in general: Within tumors, counts of expanded alpha and beta TCRs tracked tumor mutation counts.

No antigen is known for these receptors. Time point meaning: sample taken at primary tumor resection. From the 5' RACE reads, TCRdb called clonotypes with MiXCR, one entry per CDR3 protein. The table has more than 1,500 distinct CDR3 sequences, approximately 16% seen once. Sequenced here: lung tumor tissue, sampled at surgery. The receptors were sampled from a female donor with early-stage non-small cell lung cancer.

This sequence joins TRBV27 and TRBJ1-2; the D gene is possibly TRBD1 (6 bases). The V end was cut by 6 bases, the J end by 4 bases, with 12 bases between. Germline V gene lookup returns CDR1 MNHEY and CDR2 SMNVEV (reference sequence). This CDR3 comprises 13 residues. For the CDR3, the DNA is TGTGCCAGCAGCTCTATGGACAGCTATGGCTACACCTTC. Protein: CASSSMDSYGYTF.

The chain carries TRBV6-2 or TRBV6-3 and TRBJ1-1; D possibly corresponds to TRBD1 (6 bases). Germline-derived CDR1 and CDR2 are MNHEY and SVGEGT. The CDR3 covers 14 residues. The ends were cut back, 4 bases at V and 4 bases at J, with 13 bases in the middle. This CDR3 is CASSFQGGRTEAFF. CDR3 nucleotides: TGTGCCAGCAGTTTCCAAGGGGGGCGCACTGAAGCTTTCTTT.

The table lists this clonotype with a count of one. The chain employs TRBV13 and TRBJ1-1, with no clear D. V was clipped by 6 bases and J by 1 base, with 9 bases between them. Germline CDR1 PRHDT, CDR2 FYEKMQ (reference sequence). The CDR3 sequence is 13 residues long. CDR3 bases: TGTGCCAGCAGGTTCGTAGGGAACACTGAAGCTTTCTTT. Translated: CASRFVGNTEAFF.

By sample share, this clonotype is medium-sized. The chain recombines TRBV7-2 with TRBJ2-2; either TRBD1 or TRBD2 may supply D (6 bases each). The CDR3 is 18 residues long. Deletions cut 5 bases from V and 5 bases from J, with 24 bases between. Germline V CDR1 and CDR2: SGHTA, FQGNSA. CDR3 sequence (DNA): TGTGCCAGCAGCACAGGGACTTCATCCCTGAGAAAAACCGGGGAGCTGTTTTTT. As protein: CASSTGTSSLRKTGELFF.

This clonotype counts as medium-sized. This chain joins TRBV28 and TRBJ1-6; TRBD1 agrees at 9 bases. The CDR3 extends over 15 amino acids. J lost 6 bases, V lost 5 bases, and 5 bases had no gene match. Per germline, CDR1 MDHEN and CDR2 SYDVKM. CDR3 DNA: TGTGCCAGCAGTCCCCGGGACAGGGCTAATTCACCCCTCCACTTT. This encodes CASSPRDRANSPLHF.